The present TCR beta chain was sequenced within a study of T cell changes during pregnancy in multiple sclerosis. Generated by immunoSEQ multiplex PCR, the TCRdb table keeps only in-frame clones and is missing some. The repertoire consists of around 43,000 clones, with approximately 89% occurring once and the leading ten covering 0.95% to 1.5%. The germline CDR1 and CDR2 sequences are ENHRY and SYGVKD. The V segment lost 3 bases and the J segment 4 bases; nucleotides outside the gene matches: 3. The CDR3 runs to 16 residues. The rearrangement uses TRBV10-3 and TRBJ2-1; 13 nucleotides align to TRBD2. The sequencing here drew on CD4+ T cells from peripheral blood mononuclear cells, taken in the first trimester of pregnancy. The source is a female donor with multiple sclerosis, enrolled in a pregnancy study. The CDR3 spells CAISEPGLAGYNEQFF. The CDR3 DNA sequence: TGTGCCATCAGTGAACCGGGACTAGCGGGATACAATGAGCAGTTCTTC.